Listed below are T cell receptor beta chains from one sample, sequenced in a study of CXCR3-negative and CXCR3-positive naive CD8 T cells. TCRdb reprocessed the 5' RACE reads and reports one entry per CDR3 protein, with no DNA. The sample's table shows about 89,000 distinct CDR3 sequences. The sample taken for sequencing was naive CXCR3+ CD8+ T cells from blood. Receptor source: a human donor in good health. Some clones in this sample may be carry-over from other donors' samples. Both conserved end residues are part of each CDR3.

J,V,CDR3
TRBJ2-1,TRBV6-6,CASSFPPGQNEQFF
TRBJ2-1,TRBV20-1,CSARRQGTYNEQFF
TRBJ2-3,TRBV4-2,CASSRADTQYF
TRBJ1-2,TRBV28,CASSMTGLYTF
TRBJ2-7,TRBV28,CASSLTRYEQYF
TRBJ2-3,TRBV7-6,CASSSPQRGPYTQYF
TRBJ2-5,TRBV10-3,CAIGTEETQYF
TRBJ2-3,TRBV9,CASSEHGRGGDTQYF
TRBJ2-7,TRBV5-1,CASSLDGQGSYEQYF
TRBJ2-7,TRBV4-3,CATSQDLERQEQYF
TRBJ2-7,TRBV29-1,CSVSEVPYEQYF
TRBJ2-1,TRBV9,CASSVSGSGVGVNEQFF
TRBJ2-7,TRBV28,CAVGMSYEQYF
TRBJ1-2,TRBV12-3/TRBV12-4,CASSLTLAANYGYTF
TRBJ1-1,TRBV15,CATSTRPAWAEAFF
TRBJ2-1,TRBV6-1,CASSPLSGSSYNEQFF
TRBJ2-3,TRBV7-9,CASSHLLTSPMNTQYF
TRBJ2-2,TRBV5-1,CASSLELDTGELFF
TRBJ2-7,TRBV20-1,CSAPDGEPEQYF
TRBJ2-2,TRBV29-1,CSVDRGLNTGELFF
TRBJ1-1,TRBV7-9,CASRDRREDTEAFF
TRBJ1-4,TRBV7-9,CASSSGAVNEKLFF
TRBJ1-2,TRBV5-1,CASRSGQSYGYTF
TRBJ2-7,TRBV6-2/TRBV6-3,CASSPQREVDEQYF
TRBJ2-5,TRBV15,CATSRAPNPGFVETQYF
TRBJ2-7,TRBV19,CASTPTSLTFEQYF
TRBJ2-2,TRBV20-1,CSARAGTGDTGELFF
TRBJ2-5,TRBV30,CAWRANRRAKETQYF
TRBJ2-1,TRBV9,CASSASTGSSYNEQFF
TRBJ2-7,TRBV28,CASSILAGGYEQYF
TRBJ1-6,TRBV15,CATSEGLGYNSPLHF
TRBJ2-3,TRBV6-6,CASSTGRGRADTQYF
TRBJ2-5,TRBV5-1,CASASLDLQETQYF
TRBJ1-1,TRBV12-3/TRBV12-4,CASSFGGSDTEAFF
TRBJ2-1,TRBV7-9,CASSPLPGLPNNEQFF
TRBJ2-1,TRBV20-1,CSASGGTHSYNEQFF
TRBJ2-3,TRBV28,CASRTTDTQYF
TRBJ2-1,TRBV7-9,CASRSSGISYNEQFF
TRBJ2-1,TRBV13,CASSFGHFDNEQFF
TRBJ2-1,TRBV28,CASSLNLWGSSYNEQFF
TRBJ1-5,TRBV4-1,CASSPWSQRGNQPQHF